This note documents a single T cell receptor (beta chain) sequence. Clinical histories supplied by participants themselves formed the basis of cohort assignment. Exposed enrollees had met someone with a PCR-confirmed or clinician-diagnosed COVID-19 case at some point within the 2 weeks before study entry. This CDR3 comprises 15 residues. V was clipped by 5 bases and J by 2 bases, with 16 bases between them. Germline values: CDR1 GTSNPN, CDR2 SVGIG (reference sequence). The sample originates from a study of blood T cell repertoires in COVID-19. Turning to the study itself: The origin of the acute and convalescent COVID-19 samples was the United States, Italy and Spain. PBMCs, B-cell-depleted T cells, or T cells were the source of the cDNA or gDNA that made up the material.

Method: immunoSEQ multiplex PCR; TCRdb's copy keeps in-frame clones and lacks some. The sample has a few hundred thousand clones, approximately 93% seen once. V gene TRBV30 combines with J gene TRBJ2-1; tentative D call: TRBD2 (6 bases). Sequencing input: PBMCs or T cells enriched from blood (not recorded which). The receptor's source is a woman between 40 and 55 years old who had been exposed to COVID-19. The CDR3 DNA reads as TGTGCCTGGTCTGGGGGGAAGGGTCCCTACAATGAGCAGTTCTTC. It is translated as CAWSGGKGPYNEQFF.